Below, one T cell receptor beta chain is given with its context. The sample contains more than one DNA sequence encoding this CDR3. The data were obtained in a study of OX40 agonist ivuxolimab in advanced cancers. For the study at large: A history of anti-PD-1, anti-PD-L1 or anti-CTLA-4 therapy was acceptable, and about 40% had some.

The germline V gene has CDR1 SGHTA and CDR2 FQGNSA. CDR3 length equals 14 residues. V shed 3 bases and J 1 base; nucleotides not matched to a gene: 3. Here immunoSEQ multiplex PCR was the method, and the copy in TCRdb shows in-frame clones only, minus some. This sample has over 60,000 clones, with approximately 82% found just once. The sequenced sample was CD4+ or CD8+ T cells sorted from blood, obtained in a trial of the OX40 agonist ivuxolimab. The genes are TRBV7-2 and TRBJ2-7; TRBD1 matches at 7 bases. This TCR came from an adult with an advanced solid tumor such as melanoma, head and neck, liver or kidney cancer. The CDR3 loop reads CASSLDRSSYEQYF. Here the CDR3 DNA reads TGTGCCAGCAGCTTGGACAGGTCTTCCTACGAGCAGTACTTC.